A single sample is the source of the 18 T cell receptor beta chains below, sequenced in a study of T-cell reconstitution after alpha-beta-depleted transplantation in children. During its preparation, the TCRbeta library received unique molecular identifiers. TCRdb redid the calling of the PCR reads with MiXCR, one entry per CDR3 protein. The sample records fewer than 550,000 distinct CDR3 sequences, under 12% being singletons. The sequencing here drew on PBMCs, taken before TCRalphabeta/CD19-depleted stem cell transplant. The receptors derive from a child aged 2 to 15 with inherited bone marrow failure, due to receive a stem cell transplant.

This clonotype was observed at least ten times. The gene calls are TRBV29-1 and TRBJ2-7; D not certain. The V and J ends lost 1 base and 5 bases respectively, with 6 bases between them. Germline V gene sequence: CDR1 SQVTM, CDR2 ANQGSEA. The CDR3 consists of 11 residues. Written as DNA, the CDR3 is TGCAGCGTTGAAGTTCACCACGAGCAGTACTTC. Translating gives CSVEVHHEQYF.

This clonotype has ten or more counts. The chain is built from TRBV29-1 and TRBJ2-3; D may be TRBD2 (5 bases). The CDR3 has 14 amino acids. V was cut by 3 bases and J by 1 base, with 11 bases left in between. CDR1 SQVTM and CDR2 ANQGSEA come from the germline V gene. The DNA of the CDR3 is TGCAGCGTTGACGGAGGCCAGGGCACAGATACGCAGTATTTT. As protein: CSVDGGQGTDTQYF.

The chain uses TRBV27 and TRBJ1-6, with TRBD1 matching over 7 bases. The junction had 5 bases not matched to a gene; V was cut back by 3 bases and J by 6 bases. Per the germline V gene, CDR1 is MNHEY and CDR2 is SMNVEV (reference sequence). This CDR3 contains 15 residues. CDR3 sequence reads: CASSFVGQLNSPLHF. CDR3 DNA sequence: TGTGCCAGCAGTTTTGTGGGACAGCTTAATTCACCCCTCCACTTT.

The chain links TRBV27 to TRBJ1-2; no clear D. V gave up 5 bases and J gave up 5 bases, with 15 bases separating them. Per the germline V gene, CDR1 is MNHEY and CDR2 is SMNVEV (reference sequence). This CDR3 is 14 amino acids long. The CDR3 nucleotides are TGTGCCAGCAGTCCAATGGGCCGGTCGTATGGCTACACCTTC. This codes for CASSPMGRSYGYTF.

This clonotype has ten or more counts. This chain connects TRBV10-3 to TRBJ2-5, with 7 bases aligning to TRBD1. Germline trimming cut 2 bases from V and 2 bases from J; bases unmatched to any gene: 11. This CDR3 has 17 residues. Germline V lookup: CDR1 ENHRY, CDR2 SYGVKD. CDR3: CAISEPQQGKGQETQYF. CDR3 bases: TGTGCCATCAGTGAGCCTCAACAGGGGAAGGGGCAAGAGACCCAGTACTTC.

In its sample, this clonotype was seen a few times. V and J are TRBV12-3 or TRBV12-4 and TRBJ1-4; possibly TRBD1 for D (5 bases). This CDR3 region has 16 residues. V lost 6 bases and J 0 bases, leaving 14 bases between the germline ends. Written as DNA, the CDR3 is TGTGCCAGCAGCTGGGACCGAGTTACAACTAATGAAAAACTGTTTTTT. This codes for CASSWDRVTTNEKLFF.

This clonotype occurred a few times. The chain combines TRBV2 with TRBJ2-1; 9 nucleotides line up with TRBD2. The CDR3 covers 15 residues. V shed 6 bases and J 4 bases; nucleotides not matched to a gene: 7. Germline CDR1 and CDR2: SNHLY and FYNNEI. The CDR3 nucleotides are TGTGCCAGCAGCCCCGCTAGCGGGAATTACAATGAGCAGTTCTTC. This codes for CASSPASGNYNEQFF.

This clonotype was seen a handful of times. V usage is TRBV20-1 and J usage is TRBJ2-1; 8 bases map to TRBD2. CDR1 DFQATT and CDR2 SNEGSKA come from the germline V gene (reference sequence). V trimming: 1 base; J trimming: 8 bases; junction bases outside the gene matches: 7. The length of the CDR3 is 14 residues. The CDR3 sequence is CSARGLAGRDEQFF. CDR3 sequence (DNA): TGCAGTGCTAGAGGTTTAGCGGGAAGGGATGAGCAGTTCTTC.

The J gene is TRBJ2-6, the V gene TRBV19, with D perhaps matching TRBD1 (6 bases). V lost 5 bases, J lost 4 bases, and 12 bases lay in between. The CDR3 length is 15 residues. Germline V gene data show CDR1 as LNHDA and CDR2 as SQIVND (reference sequence). This CDR3 is CASSPPGAGANVLTF. DNA for the CDR3: TGTGCCAGTAGTCCCCCAGGGGCCGGGGCCAACGTCCTGACTTTC. The complete variable domain, with remaining parts taken from reference TRBV19 and TRBJ2-6, reads DGGITQSPKYLFRKEGQNVTLSCEQNLNHDAMYWYRQDPGQGLRLIYYSQIVNDFQKGDIAEGYSVSREKKESFPLTVTSAQKNPTAFYLCASSPPGAGANVLTFGAGSRLTVL.

This clonotype was detected many times. The rearrangement links TRBV4-3 to TRBJ2-7; D remains unclear. Trimming shortened V by 0 bases and J by 2 bases, and 11 bases separated the two germline ends. The CDR3 length is 15 residues. The germline V gene encodes CDR1 LGHNA and CDR2 YSLEER. The DNA of the CDR3 is TGCGCCAGCAGCCAAGATTCGGGCCCGACCTACGAGCAGTACTTC. The encoded protein is CASSQDSGPTYEQYF.

This clonotype has a count of ten or more. V gene TRBV12-3 or TRBV12-4 combines with J gene TRBJ2-3, with D possibly called TRBD1 or TRBD2 (5 bases each). V was shortened by 5 bases and J by 1 base, with 13 bases between the two germline ends. There are 15 residues in the CDR3. The CDR3 sequence: CASSTPGPGTDTQYF. The CDR3 region has the DNA TGTGCCAGCAGTACACCGGGGCCGGGCACAGATACGCAGTATTTT.

This clonotype was detected many times. V is TRBV20-1 and J is TRBJ2-1; D ambiguous. Germline CDR1 DFQATT, CDR2 SNEGSKA (reference sequence). CDR3 length: 13 amino acids. Trimming took off 3 bases at V and 4 bases at J, with 10 bases between the two ends. CDR3: CSASEDGYNEQFF. For the CDR3, the DNA is TGCAGTGCTAGTGAGGACGGGTACAATGAGCAGTTCTTC.

Ten or more counts support this clonotype. V is TRBV4-3 and J is TRBJ1-2; the D gene is possibly TRBD1 (6 bases). The ends were cut back, 4 bases at V and 0 bases at J, with 9 bases in the middle. This CDR3 comprises 14 residues. Germline CDR1 and CDR2: LGHNA and YSLEER. CDR3 bases: TGCGCCAGCAGCCCCAGGGGCGCTAACTATGGCTACACCTTC. Its protein is CASSPRGANYGYTF.

This clonotype was observed at least ten times. V gene TRBV27 combines with J gene TRBJ2-7; weak D call: TRBD1 (5 bases). Trimming cost V 5 bases and J 0 bases, with 11 bases left between them. From germline, CDR1 is MNHEY and CDR2 SMNVEV (reference sequence). There are 14 residues in the CDR3. The CDR3 is CASSLSGYSYEQYF. CDR3 coding DNA: TGTGCCAGCAGTCTCTCAGGGTACTCCTACGAGCAGTACTTC.

This clonotype was counted ten times or more. CDR3: CASGVLSGSKLFF. CDR3 sequence (DNA): TGTGCCAGCGGCGTACTCTCGGGGTCAAAACTGTTTTTT. The V call is TRBV12-3 or TRBV12-4, the J call TRBJ1-4; D gene unclear. Trimming cost V 8 bases and J 10 bases, with 17 bases left between them. The CDR3 sequence is 13 residues long.

This clonotype was seen many times. The V and J genes are TRBV15 and TRBJ2-1; D is possibly TRBD1 or TRBD2 (5 bases each). The CDR3 consists of 17 residues. Germline CDR1 is LNHNV and CDR2 is YYDKDF (reference sequence). The V and J ends lost 1 base and 9 bases respectively, with 22 bases between them. The CDR3: CATSRVRGDIELAEQFF. For the CDR3, the DNA is TGTGCCACCAGCAGAGTACGGGGCGACATTGAGTTGGCTGAGCAGTTCTTC.

Many counts were recorded for this clonotype. The chain links TRBV29-1 to TRBJ2-1; D gene ambiguous. This CDR3 region has 13 residues. Germline V gives CDR1 SQVTM, CDR2 ANQGSEA. V lost 5 bases to trimming and J lost 0 bases, with 8 bases between them. This chain's CDR3 is CSVPGSSYNEQFF. In DNA, the CDR3 is TGCAGCGTTCCCGGGTCCTCCTACAATGAGCAGTTCTTC.

With respect to this clonotype: A much larger clone differs from this one at a single base, so this may be a read error. The J gene is TRBJ2-1, the V gene TRBV27, with TRBD2 identical over 9 bases. Germline values: CDR1 MNHEY, CDR2 SMNVEV (reference sequence). With V trimmed by 5 bases and J by 2 bases, 7 bases remained unmatched. This CDR3 is 16 amino acids long. The DNA for the CDR3 is TGTGCCAGCAGTAGTAGCGGGAGCGATCCCTACAATGAGCAGTTCTTC. Translating it yields CASSSSGSDPYNEQFF.